Listed here are 3 T cell receptor beta chains from one sample, sequenced in a study of technical replicates of blood from a few donors. Profiling relied on immunoSEQ multiplex PCR, and the TCRdb table lists in-frame clones only, not all of them. The sample has fewer than 90,000 clones, 94% seen once. Sequencing was carried out using T cells isolated from PBMCs. Receptor source: a human donor in good health.

As DNA, the CDR3 is TGTGCCAGCAGCGGTCTTAACAGGGGGGGTACCTACGAGCAGTACTTC. Translation: CASSGLNRGGTYEQYF. This chain uses TRBV9 with TRBJ2-7, with a tentative D call TRBD1 (8 bases). Germline V gene sequence: CDR1 SGDLS, CDR2 YYNGEE. Trimming pared 3 bases from V and 2 bases from J, leaving 18 bases between. The CDR3 length is 16 residues.

The chain combines TRBV10-3 with TRBJ2-3, with TRBD1 matching over 9 bases. After removal of 11 bases from V and 4 bases from J, the junction contained 7 bases not matched to a gene. Germline V CDR1 and CDR2: ENHRY, SYGVKD. CDR3 length: 13 amino acids. CDR3 sequence reads: CAFRQGVSDTQYF. The CDR3 DNA reads TGTGCCTTCCGACAGGGGGTATCAGATACGCAGTATTTT.

This clone was observed once. V gene TRBV10-2 combines with J gene TRBJ1-3; tentatively, D is TRBD1 (5 bases). The ends were cut back, 3 bases at V and 6 bases at J, with 12 bases in the middle. The CDR3 consists of 14 residues. The V gene's germline CDR1 is WSHSY and CDR2 SAAADI. This CDR3 reads CASSEGGALNTIYF. The CDR3 DNA reads as TGCGCCAGCAGTGAAGGAGGGGCCTTAAACACCATATATTTT.